The 3 T cell receptor beta chains in this list originate from one sample, sequenced in a study of beta chain features in type 1 diabetes. Findings and caveats of the study: Significant though moderate, a shortening of TCRB CDR3s appeared in all four CD4+ subsets of Type 1 diabetes patients.

These receptors have no identified antigens. The entirety of the isolated RNA underwent reverse transcription, so expressed TCRB transcripts were sequenced. The protocol was immunoSEQ multiplex PCR, while the TCRdb copy is restricted to in-frame clones and leaves out a portion. The repertoire holds over 650,000 clones, with about an eighth as singletons. Material for sequencing was naive CD4+ T cells from blood. These receptor sequences come from a man aged 18 to 35 with type 1 diabetes.

This clone was recorded a few times. The rearrangement joins TRBV7-3 to TRBJ1-1; a possible D gene is TRBD1 (5 bases). The CDR3 is made up of 13 amino acids. V was pared by 5 bases and J by 7 bases, with 14 bases between. CDR1 and CDR2 from the germline V gene are SGHTA and FQGTGA. In DNA, the CDR3 is TGTGCCAGCAGCCTATCCGGTCAGGGTGAAGCTTTCTTT. Translated, it gives CASSLSGQGEAFF.

The rearrangement joins TRBV5-4 to TRBJ2-5; D remains ambiguous. The V end was cut by 4 bases, the J end by 5 bases, with 12 bases between. The CDR3 spans 13 residues. CDR1 is SGHNT and CDR2 is YYREEE in the germline V gene (reference sequence). The CDR3, as DNA: TGTGCCAGCAGCGCTCGGGTGGAGGAGACCCAGTACTTC. This translates into CASSARVEETQYF.

This clone has a handful of counts. The CDR3 loop is CASSQEVSQGYTF. CDR3 nucleotides: TGCGCCAGCAGCCAAGAAGTATCGCAGGGCTACACCTTC. V and J are TRBV4-3 and TRBJ1-2; D unclear. The germline gives CDR1 LGHNA, CDR2 YSLEER. Trimming cost V 0 bases and J 8 bases, with 10 bases left between them. The CDR3 runs 13 residues.